The rows below give T cell receptor beta chains drawn from one sample of a study of technical replicates of blood from a handful of donors. Only in-frame clones appear in the TCRdb table, and some are missing; sequencing was by immunoSEQ multiplex PCR. The top ten hold roughly 3.7% of the sample, which has roughly 79,000 clones, approximately 80% seen once. The specimen sequenced was PBMCs. The receptors shown here come from a human donor in good health. Some clones in this sample may be carry-over from other donors' samples. Each CDR3 is given with its conserved first and last residue. The order of the fields is J gene, CDR3 length, V gene, CDR3 protein.

>TRBJ2-3|18|TRBV4-3
CASSQEPPAGGITDTQYF
>TRBJ2-1|16|TRBV4-1
CASSQLAGSSYNEQFF
>TRBJ2-1|14|TRBV11-3
CASSLQGGLDEQFF
>TRBJ2-7|15|TRBV10-2
CASSGGDRGFYEQYF
>TRBJ1-1|17|TRBV19
CASSRGQGYLENTEAFF
>TRBJ2-1|16|TRBV7-9
CASSFHLAGSYNEQFF
>TRBJ1-5|16|TRBV28
CASSSLRRHTREPQHF
>TRBJ2-7|14|TRBV7-6
CASSLVVETYEQYF
>TRBJ2-3|14|TRBV11-2
CASSTASGGATQYF
>TRBJ2-3|13|TRBV7-2
CASSLRGADTQYF
>TRBJ2-7|16|TRBV4-1
CASSQDSQGGSYEQYF
>TRBJ2-1|15|TRBV19
CASSLHAGSYNEQFF
>TRBJ2-7|16|TRBV4-2
CASSQGTGDTTYEQYF
>TRBJ2-7|13|TRBV10-3
CAIRDRASYEQYF
>TRBJ1-5|19|TRBV7-9
CASSLVQGTKRGNNQPQHF
>TRBJ1-1|13|TRBV30
CAWSGQANTEAFF
>TRBJ2-1|20|TRBV4-1
CASSQGPPFREASSYNEQFF
>TRBJ2-3|13|TRBV7-2
CASSRRGADTQYF
>TRBJ1-2|13|TRBV4-1
CASSQDGGYGYTF
>TRBJ1-1|13|TRBV10-3
CAISRGGNTEAFF
>TRBJ1-2|14|TRBV13
CASSPGWGPYGYTF
>TRBJ2-5|13|TRBV5-1
CASSFTVQETQYF
>TRBJ2-2|13|TRBV30
CASDRDVTGELFF
>TRBJ2-5|15|TRBV5-1
CASSWLAGVGETQYF